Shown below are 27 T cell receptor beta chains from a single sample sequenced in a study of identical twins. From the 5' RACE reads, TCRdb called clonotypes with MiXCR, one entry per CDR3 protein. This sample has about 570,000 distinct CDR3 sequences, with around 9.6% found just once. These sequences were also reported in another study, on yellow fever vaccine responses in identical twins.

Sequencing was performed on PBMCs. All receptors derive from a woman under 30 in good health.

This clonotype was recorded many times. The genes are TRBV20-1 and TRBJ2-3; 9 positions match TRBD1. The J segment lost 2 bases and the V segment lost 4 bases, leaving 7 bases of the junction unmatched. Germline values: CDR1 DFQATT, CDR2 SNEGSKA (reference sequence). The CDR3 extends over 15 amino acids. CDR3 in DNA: TGCAGTGCTACCACCGGGACAGGGATCACAGATACGCAGTATTTT. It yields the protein CSATTGTGITDTQYF.

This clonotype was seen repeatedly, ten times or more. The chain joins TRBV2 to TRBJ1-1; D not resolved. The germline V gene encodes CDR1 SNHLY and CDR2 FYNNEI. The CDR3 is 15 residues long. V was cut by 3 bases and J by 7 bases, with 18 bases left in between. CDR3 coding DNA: TGTGCCAGCAGTGATGGCCAGTTGAGCCCCAGTGAAGCTTTCTTT. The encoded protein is CASSDGQLSPSEAFF.

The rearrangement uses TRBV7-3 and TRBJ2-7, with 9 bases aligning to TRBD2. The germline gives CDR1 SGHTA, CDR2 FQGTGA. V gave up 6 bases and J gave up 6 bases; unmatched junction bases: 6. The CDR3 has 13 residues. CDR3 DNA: TGTGCCAGCAGTCCCGCGGGGGGGTTCGAGCAGTACTTC. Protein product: CASSPAGGFEQYF.

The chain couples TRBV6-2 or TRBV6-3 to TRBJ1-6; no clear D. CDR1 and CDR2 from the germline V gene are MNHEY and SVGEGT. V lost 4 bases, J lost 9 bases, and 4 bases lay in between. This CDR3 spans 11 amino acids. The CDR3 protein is CASSSASPLHF. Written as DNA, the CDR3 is TGTGCCAGCAGTTCGGCTTCACCCCTCCACTTT.

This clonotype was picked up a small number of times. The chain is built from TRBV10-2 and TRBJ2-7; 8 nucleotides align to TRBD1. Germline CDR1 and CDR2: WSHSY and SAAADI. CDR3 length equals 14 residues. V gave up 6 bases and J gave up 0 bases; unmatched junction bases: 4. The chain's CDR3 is CASRRDRLSYEQYF. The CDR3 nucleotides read TGCGCCAGCAGAAGGGACAGGCTCTCCTACGAGCAGTACTTC.

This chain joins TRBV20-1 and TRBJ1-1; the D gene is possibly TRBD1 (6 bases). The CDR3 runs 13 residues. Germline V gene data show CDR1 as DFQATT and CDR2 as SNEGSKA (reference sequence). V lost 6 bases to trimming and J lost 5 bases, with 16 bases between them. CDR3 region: CSAPEGGRTEAFF. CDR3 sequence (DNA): TGCAGTGCCCCGGAGGGGGGAAGGACTGAAGCTTTCTTT.

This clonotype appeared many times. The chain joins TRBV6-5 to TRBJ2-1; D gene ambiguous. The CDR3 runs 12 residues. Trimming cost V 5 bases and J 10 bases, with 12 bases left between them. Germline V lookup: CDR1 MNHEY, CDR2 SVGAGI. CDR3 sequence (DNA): TGTGCCAGCAGTACATACCTCAGGGAGCAGTTCTTC. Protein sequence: CASSTYLREQFF.

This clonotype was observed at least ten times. The DNA of the CDR3 is TGTGCCATCACAGATCCGGGACAGGGGCAGGAGACCCAGTACTTC. It yields the protein CAITDPGQGQETQYF. The chain employs TRBV10-3 and TRBJ2-5; 10 nucleotides agree with TRBD1. CDR3 size: 15 residues. With V trimmed by 7 bases and J by 5 bases, 10 bases remained unmatched. The germline CDR1 and CDR2 sequences are ENHRY and SYGVKD.

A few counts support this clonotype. CDR3 amino acids: CASSEQGAFTDTQYF. CDR3 coding DNA: TGTGCCAGCAGTGAACAGGGGGCCTTCACAGATACGCAGTATTTT. This chain connects TRBV25-1 to TRBJ2-3; 8 bases agree with TRBD1. Germline-derived CDR1 and CDR2 are MGHDK and SYGVNS. Trimming took 2 bases from V and 2 from J; bases not matched to a gene: 3. The CDR3 runs 15 residues. The full variable domain, in which reference TRBV25-1 and TRBJ2-3 provide the parts outside the CDR3, is EADIYQTPRYLVIGTGKKITLECSQTMGHDKMYWYQQDPGMELHLIHYSYGVNSTEKGDLSSESTVSRIRTEHFPLTLESARPSHTSQYLCASSEQGAFTDTQYFGPGTRLTVL.

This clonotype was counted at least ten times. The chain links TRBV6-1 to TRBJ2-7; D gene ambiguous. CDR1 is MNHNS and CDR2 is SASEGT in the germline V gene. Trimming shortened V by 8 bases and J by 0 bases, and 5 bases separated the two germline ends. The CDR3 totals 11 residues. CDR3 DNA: TGTGCCAGCGTTGCCTCCTACGAGCAGTACTTC. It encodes CASVASYEQYF.

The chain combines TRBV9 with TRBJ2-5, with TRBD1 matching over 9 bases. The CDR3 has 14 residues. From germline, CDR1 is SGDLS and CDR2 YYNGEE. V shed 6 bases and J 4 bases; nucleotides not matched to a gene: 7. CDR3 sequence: CASNLRGQGETQYF. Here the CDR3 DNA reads TGTGCCAGCAACCTGCGGGGACAGGGAGAGACCCAGTACTTC.

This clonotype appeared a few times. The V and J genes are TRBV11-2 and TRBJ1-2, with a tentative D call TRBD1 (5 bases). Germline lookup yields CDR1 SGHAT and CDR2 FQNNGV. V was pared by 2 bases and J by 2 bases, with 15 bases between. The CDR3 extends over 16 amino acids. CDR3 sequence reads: CASSLWSGMGNYGYTF. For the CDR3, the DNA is TGTGCCAGCAGCTTATGGTCAGGGATGGGGAACTATGGCTACACCTTC. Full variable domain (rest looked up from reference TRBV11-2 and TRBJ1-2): EAGVAQSPRYKIIEKRQSVAFWCNPISGHATLYWYQQILGQGPKLLIQFQNNGVVDDSQLPKDRFSAERLKGVDSTLKIQPAKLEDSAVYLCASSLWSGMGNYGYTFGSGTRLTVV.

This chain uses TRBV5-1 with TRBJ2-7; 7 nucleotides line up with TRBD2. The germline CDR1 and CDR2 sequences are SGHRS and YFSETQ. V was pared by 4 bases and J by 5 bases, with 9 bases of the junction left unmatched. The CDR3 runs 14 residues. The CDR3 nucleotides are TGCGCCAGCAGCCCAAACCGGGGGGTCCACGAGCAGTACTTC. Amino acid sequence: CASSPNRGVHEQYF.

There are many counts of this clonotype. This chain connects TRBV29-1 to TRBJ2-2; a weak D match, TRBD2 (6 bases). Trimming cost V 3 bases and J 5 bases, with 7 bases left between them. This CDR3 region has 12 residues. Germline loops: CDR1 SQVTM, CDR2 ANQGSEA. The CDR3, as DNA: TGCAGCGTTGAGCGGGAAACCGGGGAGCTGTTTTTT. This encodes CSVERETGELFF.

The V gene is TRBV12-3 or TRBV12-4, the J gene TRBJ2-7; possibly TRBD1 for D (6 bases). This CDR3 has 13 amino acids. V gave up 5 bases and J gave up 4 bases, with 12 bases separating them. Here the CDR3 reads CASSKGVAYEQYF. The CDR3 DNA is TGTGCCAGCAGTAAGGGGGTTGCGTACGAGCAGTACTTC.

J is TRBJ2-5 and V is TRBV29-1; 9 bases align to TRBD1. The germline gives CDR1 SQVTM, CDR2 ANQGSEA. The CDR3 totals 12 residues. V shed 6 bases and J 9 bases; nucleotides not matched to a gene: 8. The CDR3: CSVTGTGWPQYF. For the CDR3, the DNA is TGCAGCGTGACCGGGACAGGGTGGCCCCAGTACTTC.

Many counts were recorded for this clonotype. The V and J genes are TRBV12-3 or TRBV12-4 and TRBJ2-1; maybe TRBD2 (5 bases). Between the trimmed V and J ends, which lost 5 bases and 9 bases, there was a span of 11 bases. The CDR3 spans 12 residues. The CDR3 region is CASSGVSVEQFF. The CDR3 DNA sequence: TGTGCCAGCAGTGGGGTTAGCGTTGAGCAGTTCTTC.

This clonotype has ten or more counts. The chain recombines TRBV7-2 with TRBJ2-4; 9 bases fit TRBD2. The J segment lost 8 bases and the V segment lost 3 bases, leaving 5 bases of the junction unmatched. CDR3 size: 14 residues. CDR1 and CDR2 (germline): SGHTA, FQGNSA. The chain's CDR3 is CASSFGTSRHIQYF. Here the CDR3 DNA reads TGTGCCAGCAGCTTTGGGACTAGCAGACACATTCAGTACTTC.

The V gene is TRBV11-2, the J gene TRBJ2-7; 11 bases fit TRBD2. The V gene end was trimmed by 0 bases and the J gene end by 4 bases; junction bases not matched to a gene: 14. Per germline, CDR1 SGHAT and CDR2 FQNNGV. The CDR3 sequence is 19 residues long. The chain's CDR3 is CASSLEASGRLKGRYEQYF. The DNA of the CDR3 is TGTGCCAGCAGCTTAGAGGCTAGCGGGAGGCTTAAGGGGAGATACGAGCAGTACTTC.

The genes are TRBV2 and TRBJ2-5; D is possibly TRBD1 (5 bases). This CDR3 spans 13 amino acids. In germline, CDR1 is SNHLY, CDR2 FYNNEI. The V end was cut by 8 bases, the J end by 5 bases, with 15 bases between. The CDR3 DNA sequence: TGTGCCAGCGGGTCGGGCAGGGTGGAGACCCAGTACTTC. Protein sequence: CASGSGRVETQYF.

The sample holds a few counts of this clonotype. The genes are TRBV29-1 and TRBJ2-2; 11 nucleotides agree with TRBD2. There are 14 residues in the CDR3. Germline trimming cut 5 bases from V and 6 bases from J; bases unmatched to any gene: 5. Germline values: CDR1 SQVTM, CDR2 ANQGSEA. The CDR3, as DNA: TGCAGCGTTTCACTAGCGGGAGTCGCCGGGGAGCTGTTTTTT. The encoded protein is CSVSLAGVAGELFF.

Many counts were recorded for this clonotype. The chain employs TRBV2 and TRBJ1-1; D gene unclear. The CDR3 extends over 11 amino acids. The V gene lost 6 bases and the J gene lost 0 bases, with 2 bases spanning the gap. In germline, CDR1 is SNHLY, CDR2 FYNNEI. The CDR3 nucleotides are TGTGCCAGCAGCATGAACACTGAAGCTTTCTTT. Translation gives CASSMNTEAFF.

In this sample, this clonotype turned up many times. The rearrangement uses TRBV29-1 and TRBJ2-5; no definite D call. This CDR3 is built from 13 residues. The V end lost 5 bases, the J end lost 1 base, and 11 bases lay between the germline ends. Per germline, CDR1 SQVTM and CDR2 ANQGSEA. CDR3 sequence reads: CSVNSQFQETQYF. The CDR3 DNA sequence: TGCAGCGTTAATAGTCAGTTCCAAGAGACCCAGTACTTC. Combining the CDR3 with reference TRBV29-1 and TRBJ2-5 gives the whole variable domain SAVISQKPSRDICQRGTSLTIQCQVDSQVTMMFWYRQQPGQSLTLIATANQGSEATYESGFVIDKFPISRPNLTFSTLTVSNMSPEDSSIYLCSVNSQFQETQYFGPGTRLLVL.

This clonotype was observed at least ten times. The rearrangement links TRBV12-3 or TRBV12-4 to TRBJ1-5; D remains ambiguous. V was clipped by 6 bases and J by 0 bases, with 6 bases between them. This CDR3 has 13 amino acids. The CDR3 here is CASSLYSNQPQHF. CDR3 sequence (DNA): TGTGCCAGCAGCTTGTATAGCAATCAGCCCCAGCATTTT.

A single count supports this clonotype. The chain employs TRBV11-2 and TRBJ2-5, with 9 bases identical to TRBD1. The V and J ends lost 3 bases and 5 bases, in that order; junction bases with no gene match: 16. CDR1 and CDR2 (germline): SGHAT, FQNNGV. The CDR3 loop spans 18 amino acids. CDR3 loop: CASSFGAGQGTPGETQYF. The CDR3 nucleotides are TGTGCCAGCAGCTTTGGGGCTGGACAGGGGACCCCAGGGGAGACCCAGTACTTC.

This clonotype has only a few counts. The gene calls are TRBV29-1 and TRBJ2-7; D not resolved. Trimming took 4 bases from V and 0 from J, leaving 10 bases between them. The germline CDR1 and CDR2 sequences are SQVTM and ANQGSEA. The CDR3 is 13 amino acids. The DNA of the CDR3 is TGCAGCGTTGGGTCAGCACCCTCCTACGAGCAGTACTTC. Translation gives CSVGSAPSYEQYF.

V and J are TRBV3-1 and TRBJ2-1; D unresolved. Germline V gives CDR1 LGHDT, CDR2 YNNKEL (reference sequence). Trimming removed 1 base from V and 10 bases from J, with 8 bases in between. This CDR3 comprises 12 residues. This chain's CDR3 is CASSQVLGEQFF. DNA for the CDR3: TGTGCCAGCAGCCAAGTGCTAGGCGAGCAGTTCTTC.